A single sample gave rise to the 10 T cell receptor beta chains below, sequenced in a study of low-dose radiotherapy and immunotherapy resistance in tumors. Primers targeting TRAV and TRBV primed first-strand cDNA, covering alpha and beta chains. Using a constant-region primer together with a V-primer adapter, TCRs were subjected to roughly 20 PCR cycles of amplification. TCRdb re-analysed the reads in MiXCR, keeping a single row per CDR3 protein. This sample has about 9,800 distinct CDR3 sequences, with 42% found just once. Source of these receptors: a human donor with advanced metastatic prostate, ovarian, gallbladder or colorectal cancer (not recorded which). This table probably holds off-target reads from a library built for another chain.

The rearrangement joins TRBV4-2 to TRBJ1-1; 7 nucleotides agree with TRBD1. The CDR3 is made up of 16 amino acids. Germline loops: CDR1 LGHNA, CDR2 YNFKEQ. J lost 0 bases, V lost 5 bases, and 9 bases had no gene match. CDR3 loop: CASSTVQGSLNTEAFF. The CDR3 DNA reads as TGTGCCAGCAGCACCGTACAGGGGAGTCTGAACACTGAAGCTTTCTTT.

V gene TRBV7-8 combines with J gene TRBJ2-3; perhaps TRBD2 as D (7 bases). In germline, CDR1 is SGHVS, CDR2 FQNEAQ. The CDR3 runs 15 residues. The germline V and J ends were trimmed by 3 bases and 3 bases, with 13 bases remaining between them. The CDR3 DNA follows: TGTGCCAGCAGCTTGGGGGCGGGGGCGACAGATACGCAGTATTTT. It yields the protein CASSLGAGATDTQYF.

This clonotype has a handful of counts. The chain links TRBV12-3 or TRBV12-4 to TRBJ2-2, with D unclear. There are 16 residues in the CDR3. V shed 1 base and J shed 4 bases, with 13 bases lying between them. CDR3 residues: CASSLVLGYGTGELFF. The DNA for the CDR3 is TGTGCCAGCAGTTTAGTCTTGGGATATGGCACCGGGGAGCTGTTTTTT.

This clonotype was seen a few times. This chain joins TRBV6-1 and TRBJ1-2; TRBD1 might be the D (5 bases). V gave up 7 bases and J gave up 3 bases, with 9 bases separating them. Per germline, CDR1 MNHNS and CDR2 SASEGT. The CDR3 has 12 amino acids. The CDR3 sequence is CASTQGDYGYTF. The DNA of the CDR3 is TGTGCCAGCACCCAAGGGGACTATGGCTACACCTTC.

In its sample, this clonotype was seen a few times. CDR3 protein: CASSLEAGVTGELFF. Here the CDR3 DNA reads TGTGCCAGCAGTTTAGAGGCCGGTGTCACCGGGGAGCTGTTTTTT. The chain carries TRBV12-3 or TRBV12-4 and TRBJ2-2; D is ambiguous. V lost 1 base to trimming and J lost 4 bases, with 10 bases between them. The CDR3 contains 15 residues.

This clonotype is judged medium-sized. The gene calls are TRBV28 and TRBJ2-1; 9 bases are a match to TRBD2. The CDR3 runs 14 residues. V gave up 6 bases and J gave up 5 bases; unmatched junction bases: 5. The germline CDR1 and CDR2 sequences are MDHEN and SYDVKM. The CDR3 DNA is TGTGCCAGCAGCGCCGGGACTAGCAACAATGAGCAGTTCTTC. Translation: CASSAGTSNNEQFF.

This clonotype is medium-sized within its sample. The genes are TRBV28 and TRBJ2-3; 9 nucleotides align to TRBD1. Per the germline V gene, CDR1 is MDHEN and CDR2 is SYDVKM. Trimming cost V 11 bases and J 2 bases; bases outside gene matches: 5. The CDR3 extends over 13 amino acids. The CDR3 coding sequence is TGTGCCCTCGGGACAGGGCACACAGATACGCAGTATTTT. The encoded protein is CALGTGHTDTQYF. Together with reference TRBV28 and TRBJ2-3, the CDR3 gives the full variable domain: DVKVTQSSRYLVKRTGEKVFLECVQDMDHENMFWYRQDPGLGLRLIYFSYDVKMKEKGDIPEGYSVSREKKERFSLILESASTNQTSMYLCALGTGHTDTQYFGPGTRLTVL.

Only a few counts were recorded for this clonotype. The CDR3 bases are TGTGCCAGCAGTTCGCTTGGGGGGGCCTTGATAGCTTTCTTT. This gives the protein CASSSLGGALIAFF. The chain joins TRBV28 to TRBJ1-1; D possibly corresponds to TRBD1 (6 bases). V lost 4 bases and J 10 bases, leaving 19 bases between the germline ends. Germline CDR1 MDHEN, CDR2 SYDVKM. This CDR3 is built from 14 residues. The variable domain in full, with the rest retrieved from reference TRBV28 and TRBJ1-1, is DVKVTQSSRYLVKRTGEKVFLECVQDMDHENMFWYRQDPGLGLRLIYFSYDVKMKEKGDIPEGYSVSREKKERFSLILESASTNQTSMYLCASSSLGGALIAFFGQGTRLTVV.

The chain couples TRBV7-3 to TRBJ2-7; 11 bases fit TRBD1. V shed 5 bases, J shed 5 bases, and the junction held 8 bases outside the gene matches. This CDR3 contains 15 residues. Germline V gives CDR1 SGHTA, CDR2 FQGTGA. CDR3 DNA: TGTGCCAGCAGCAAGGGACAGGGGGGAGTCCACGAGCAGTACTTC. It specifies CASSKGQGGVHEQYF.

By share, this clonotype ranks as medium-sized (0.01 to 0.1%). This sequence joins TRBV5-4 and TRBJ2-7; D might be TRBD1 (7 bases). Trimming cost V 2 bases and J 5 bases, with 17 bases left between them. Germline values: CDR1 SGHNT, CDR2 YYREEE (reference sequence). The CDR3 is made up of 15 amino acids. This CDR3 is CASSFRGARGDEQYF. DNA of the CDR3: TGTGCCAGCAGCTTTAGGGGCGCCAGGGGGGACGAGCAGTACTTC.